The next 10 T cell receptor beta chains were all read from a single sample in a study of beta chain features in type 1 diabetes. No antigen has been assigned to these receptors. Findings and caveats of the study: Significant though moderate, a shortening of TCRB CDR3s appeared in all four CD4+ subsets of Type 1 diabetes patients.

The investigators reverse transcribed all of the isolated RNA, so they sequenced expressed TCRB transcripts. Libraries were prepared by immunoSEQ multiplex PCR; TCRdb keeps only in-frame clonotypes and omits some of them. Found here are around 160,000 clones, 7% to 9.5% of them singletons; the top ten hold 0.7%. Sequenced input: central memory CD4+ T cells from blood. The receptor set was obtained from a woman aged 25-40 years with type 1 diabetes.

This clone has just a few counts. The chain joins TRBV2 to TRBJ2-4; 9 bases map to TRBD1. Per germline, CDR1 SNHLY and CDR2 FYNNEI. With V trimmed by 6 bases and J by 3 bases, 3 bases remained unmatched. This CDR3 is built from 14 residues. The CDR3 DNA sequence: TGTGCCAGCAGGACAGGGGGAGACAAAAACATTCAGTACTTC. This sequence encodes CASRTGGDKNIQYF.

The gene calls are TRBV5-1 and TRBJ2-7; perhaps TRBD2 as D (6 bases). The germline V and J ends were trimmed by 0 bases and 2 bases, with 12 bases remaining between them. Germline CDR1 is SGHRS and CDR2 is YFSETQ. CDR3 size: 15 residues. The CDR3 protein is CASSLVGGNTYEQYF. Written as DNA, the CDR3 is TGCGCCAGCAGCTTGGTCGGGGGAAACACCTACGAGCAGTACTTC.

The chain links TRBV6-5 to TRBJ1-2, with D unresolved. Germline V CDR1 and CDR2: MNHEY, SVGAGI. CDR3 length: 15 amino acids. V was cut by 6 bases and J by 0 bases, with 14 bases left in between. The CDR3 spells CASSPDGLANYGYTF. The CDR3, as DNA: TGTGCCAGCAGCCCCGACGGGTTAGCTAACTATGGCTACACCTTC.

About this clone itself: This same CDR3 is encoded by further DNA sequences in the sample. The rearrangement uses TRBV5-6 and TRBJ1-1; D ambiguous. Trimming left V 2 bases short and J 3 bases short, with 8 bases between. The CDR3 is made up of 13 amino acids. Germline V gene lookup returns CDR1 SGHDT and CDR2 YYEEEE. In nucleotides, the CDR3 is TGTGCCAGCAGCTTCGGGGAGGACACTGAAGCTTTCTTT. It specifies CASSFGEDTEAFF.

This clone was counted a few times. The V gene is TRBV30, the J gene TRBJ2-5; TRBD1 matches at 8 bases. CDR1 GTSNPN and CDR2 SVGIG come from the germline V gene (reference sequence). The CDR3 sequence is 13 residues long. J was trimmed by 5 bases and V by 3 bases; bases with no gene match: 5. CDR3 sequence reads: CAWSGQGFETQYF. The DNA for the CDR3 is TGTGCCTGGAGCGGACAGGGCTTTGAGACCCAGTACTTC. The variable domain in full, completed from reference TRBV30 and TRBJ2-5, reads SQTIHQWPATLVQPVGSPLSLECTVEGTSNPNLYWYRQAAGRGLQLLFYSVGIGQISSEVPQNLSASRPQDRQFILSSKKLLLSDSGFYLCAWSGQGFETQYFGPGTRLLVL.

This clone was detected a few times. The J gene is TRBJ2-3, the V gene TRBV7-3, with 15 bases aligning to TRBD2. This CDR3 region has 16 residues. Germline V gives CDR1 SGHTA, CDR2 FQGTGA. Trimming took 5 bases from V and 6 from J; bases not matched to a gene: 6. CDR3 loop: CASSPGLAGGGDTQYF. CDR3 coding DNA: TGTGCCAGCAGCCCGGGACTAGCGGGAGGTGGGGATACGCAGTATTTT.

Concerning this clone: Compared with germline, one end of the junction differs, possibly owing to a read error. For the CDR3, the DNA is TGTGCCAGCAGCTTAGGGACGACAGCGAACACCGAGGAGCTGTTTTTT. The encoded protein is CASSLGTTANTEELFF. The chain combines TRBV13 with TRBJ2-2; a possible D gene is TRBD1 (5 bases). Germline-derived CDR1 and CDR2 are PRHDT and FYEKMQ (reference sequence). The CDR3 totals 16 residues.

This clone has a single count. This chain joins TRBV7-9 and TRBJ2-6; the D is unclear. The germline CDR1 and CDR2 sequences are SEHNR and FQNEAQ (reference sequence). The ends were cut back, 0 bases at V and 0 bases at J, with 3 bases in the middle. The CDR3 is made up of 15 amino acids. CDR3 loop: CASSLALSGANVLTF. The CDR3 coding sequence is TGTGCCAGCAGCTTAGCACTCTCTGGGGCCAACGTCCTGACTTTC.

In this sample, this clone turned up a few times. The chain couples TRBV11-2 to TRBJ2-3; D is undetermined. With 1 base removed from V and 5 bases from J, the gap between germline ends came to 4 bases. The length of the CDR3 is 12 residues. Germline lookup yields CDR1 SGHAT and CDR2 FQNNGV. For the CDR3, the DNA is TGTGCCAGCAGCTTAGTTAGAGATACGCAGTATTTT. This sequence encodes CASSLVRDTQYF.

The chain employs TRBV28 and TRBJ2-1; D not resolved. Germline V gives CDR1 MDHEN, CDR2 SYDVKM. V was pared by 3 bases and J by 6 bases, with 9 bases between. The CDR3 extends over 13 amino acids. The DNA for the CDR3 is TGTGCCAGCAGTTTTCCCCCAATCAATGAGCAGTTCTTC. It translates to CASSFPPINEQFF.